These T cell receptor beta chains were read from a single sample in a study of shared clonotypes between healthy human individuals. Generated by immunoSEQ multiplex PCR, the TCRdb table keeps only in-frame clones and is missing some. The sample has roughly 530,000 clones, 90% to 96% seen once. Sequencing input: naive CD4+ T cells sorted from blood. These receptors came from a woman in her 30s in good health. Each CDR3 is given without its conserved first and last residue. Clone size appears in some rows only: once, few, many, or a class for an expanded clone.

clone_size	v_call	j_call	cdr3_aa
.	TRBV5-1	TRBJ1-1	ASSLQGGEAF
.	TRBV4-1	TRBJ2-7	ASSQGPLTGQGEQY
.	TRBV6-6	TRBJ2-7	ASSRTSGSQEQY
.	TRBV28	TRBJ1-5	ASSFERVQPQH
.	TRBV7-9	TRBJ2-1	ASSTTGAGGYNEQF
once	TRBV9	TRBJ2-5	ASSVIGREETQY
once	TRBV28	TRBJ2-3	ASRTSGSDTDTQY
.	TRBV2	TRBJ2-3	ASSAEVTYTDTQY
.	TRBV15	TRBJ2-7	ATSRDASGTYEQY
.	TRBV7-2	TRBJ2-3	ASSVIGTQY
.	TRBV27	TRBJ1-2	ASSPTGPPDYGYT
.	TRBV7-9	TRBJ2-2	ASSLLLQGIGELF
.	TRBV30	TRBJ1-2	AWSVLGTVSGGYT
.	TRBV10-3	TRBJ2-5	AISATGLAGVQETQY
.	TRBV28	TRBJ1-2	ASSLDLGAYGYT
.	TRBV28	TRBJ2-7	ASIPSLAAYEQY
.	TRBV6-5	TRBJ1-5	ASSYHGPGRNQPQH
.	TRBV6-6	TRBJ1-3	ASSDSFGNTIY
.	TRBV6-1	TRBJ1-4	ASSELGGGGEKLF
.	TRBV11-2	TRBJ2-3	ASSSAGARNYTQY
.	TRBV5-1	TRBJ2-1	ASSFNSGTGFNEQF
.	TRBV2	TRBJ2-7	ASSTVRYEQY
.	TRBV7-9	TRBJ1-2	ASSLNSGHGYT
.	TRBV18	TRBJ2-7	ASSPRTGGSYEQY
.	TRBV28	TRBJ2-4	ASSDIKGGKNIQY
.	TRBV28	TRBJ1-2	ASRRGQGGYGYT
.	TRBV19	TRBJ2-7	ASSIANGYEQY
.	TRBV5-1	TRBJ1-3	ASSLGGGGNTIY
.	TRBV27	TRBJ1-1	ASSPRDRGSVTEAF